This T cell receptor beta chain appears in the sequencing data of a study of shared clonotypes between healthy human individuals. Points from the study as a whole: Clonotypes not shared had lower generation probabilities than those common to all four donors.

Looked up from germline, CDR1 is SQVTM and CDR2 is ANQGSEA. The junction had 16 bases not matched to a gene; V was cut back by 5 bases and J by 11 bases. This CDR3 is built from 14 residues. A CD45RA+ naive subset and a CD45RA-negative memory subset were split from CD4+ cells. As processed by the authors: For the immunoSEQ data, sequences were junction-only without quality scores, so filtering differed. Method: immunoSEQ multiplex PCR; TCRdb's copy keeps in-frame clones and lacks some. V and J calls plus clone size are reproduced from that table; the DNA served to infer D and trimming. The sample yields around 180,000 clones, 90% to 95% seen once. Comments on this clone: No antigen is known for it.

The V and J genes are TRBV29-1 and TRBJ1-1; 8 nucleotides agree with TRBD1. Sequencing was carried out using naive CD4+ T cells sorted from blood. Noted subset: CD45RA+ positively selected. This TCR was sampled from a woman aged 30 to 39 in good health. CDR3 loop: CSVSSGQGGASAFF. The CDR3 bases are TGCAGCGTTTCTTCCGGACAGGGAGGGGCGTCTGCTTTCTTT.